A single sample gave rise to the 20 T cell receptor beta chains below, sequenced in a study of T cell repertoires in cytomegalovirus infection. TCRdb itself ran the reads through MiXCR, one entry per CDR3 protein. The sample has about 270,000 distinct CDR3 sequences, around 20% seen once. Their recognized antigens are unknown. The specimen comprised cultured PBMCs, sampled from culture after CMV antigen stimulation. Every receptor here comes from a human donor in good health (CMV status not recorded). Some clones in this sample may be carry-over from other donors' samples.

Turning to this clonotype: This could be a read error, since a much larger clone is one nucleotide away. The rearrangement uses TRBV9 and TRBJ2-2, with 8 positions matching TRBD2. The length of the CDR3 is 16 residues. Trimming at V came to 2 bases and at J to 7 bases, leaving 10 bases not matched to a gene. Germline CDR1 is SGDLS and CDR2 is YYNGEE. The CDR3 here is CASSVWGSGSGGELFF. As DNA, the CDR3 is TGTGCCAGCAGCGTCTGGGGAAGCGGGAGCGGCGGGGAGCTGTTTTTT.

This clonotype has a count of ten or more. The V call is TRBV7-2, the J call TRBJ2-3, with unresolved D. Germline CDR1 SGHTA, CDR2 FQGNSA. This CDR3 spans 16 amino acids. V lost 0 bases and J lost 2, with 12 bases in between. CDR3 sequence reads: CASSLAGRRITDTQYF. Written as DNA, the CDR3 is TGTGCCAGCAGCTTAGCGGGCCGACGGATCACAGATACGCAGTATTTT.

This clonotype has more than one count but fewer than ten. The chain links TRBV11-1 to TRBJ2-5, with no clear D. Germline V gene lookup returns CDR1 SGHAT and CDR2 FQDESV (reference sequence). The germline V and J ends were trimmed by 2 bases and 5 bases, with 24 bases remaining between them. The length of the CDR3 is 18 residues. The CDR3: CASSLIEVGPRGAETQYF. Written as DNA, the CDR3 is TGTGCCAGCAGCTTAATCGAGGTCGGACCTAGAGGTGCTGAGACCCAGTACTTC.

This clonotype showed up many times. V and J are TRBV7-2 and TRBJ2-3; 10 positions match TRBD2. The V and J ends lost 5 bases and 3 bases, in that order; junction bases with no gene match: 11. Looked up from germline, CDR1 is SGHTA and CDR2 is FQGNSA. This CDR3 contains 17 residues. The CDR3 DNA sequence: TGTGCCAGCAGCCGAGACGCTCTAGCGGGAGTAACAGATACGCAGTATTTT. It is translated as CASSRDALAGVTDTQYF.

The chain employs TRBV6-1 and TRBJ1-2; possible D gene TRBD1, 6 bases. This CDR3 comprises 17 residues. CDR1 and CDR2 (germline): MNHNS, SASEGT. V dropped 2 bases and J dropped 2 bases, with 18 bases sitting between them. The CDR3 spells CASSENGIAGGNYGYTF. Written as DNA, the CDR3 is TGTGCCAGCAGTGAAAACGGGATAGCGGGGGGCAACTATGGCTACACCTTC.

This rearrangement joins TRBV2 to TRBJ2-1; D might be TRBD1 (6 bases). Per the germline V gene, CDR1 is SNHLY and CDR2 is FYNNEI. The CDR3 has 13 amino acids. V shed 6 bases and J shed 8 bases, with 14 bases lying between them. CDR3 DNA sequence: TGTGCCAGCAGGTTGGCAGGGGTGGATGAGCAGTTCTTC. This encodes CASRLAGVDEQFF.

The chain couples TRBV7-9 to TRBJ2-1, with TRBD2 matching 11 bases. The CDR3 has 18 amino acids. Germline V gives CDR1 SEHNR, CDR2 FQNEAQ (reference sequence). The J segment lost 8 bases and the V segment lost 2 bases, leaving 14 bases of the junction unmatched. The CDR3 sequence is CASSLLPTLAGVGDEQFF. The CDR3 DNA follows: TGTGCCAGCAGCTTATTACCAACACTAGCGGGAGTAGGGGATGAGCAGTTCTTC.

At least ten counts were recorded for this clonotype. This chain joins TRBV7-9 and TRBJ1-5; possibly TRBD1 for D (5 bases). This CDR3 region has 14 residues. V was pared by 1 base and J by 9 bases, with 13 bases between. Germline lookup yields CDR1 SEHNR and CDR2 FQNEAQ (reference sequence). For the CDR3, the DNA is TGTGCCAGCAGCTTAGGGGTAGGGGCGACGCCCCAGCATTTT. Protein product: CASSLGVGATPQHF.

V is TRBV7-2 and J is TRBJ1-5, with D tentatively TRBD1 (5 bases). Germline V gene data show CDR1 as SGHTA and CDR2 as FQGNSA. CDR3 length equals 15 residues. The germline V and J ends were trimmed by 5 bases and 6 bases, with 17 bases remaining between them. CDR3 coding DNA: TGTGCCAGCAGCGACAGCCCTTCGGGCGGTCAGCCCCAGCATTTT. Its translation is CASSDSPSGGQPQHF.

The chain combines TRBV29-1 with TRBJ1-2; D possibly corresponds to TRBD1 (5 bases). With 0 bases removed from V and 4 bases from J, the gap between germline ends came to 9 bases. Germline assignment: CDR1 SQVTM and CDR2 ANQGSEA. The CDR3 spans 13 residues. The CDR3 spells CSVEDSGTYGYTF. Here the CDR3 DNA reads TGCAGCGTTGAAGATTCGGGGACCTATGGCTACACCTTC.

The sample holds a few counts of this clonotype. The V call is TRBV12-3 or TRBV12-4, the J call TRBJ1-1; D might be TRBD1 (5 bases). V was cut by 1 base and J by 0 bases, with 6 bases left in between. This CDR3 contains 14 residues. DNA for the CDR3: TGTGCCAGCAGTTTAGGGACATTGAACACTGAAGCTTTCTTT. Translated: CASSLGTLNTEAFF.

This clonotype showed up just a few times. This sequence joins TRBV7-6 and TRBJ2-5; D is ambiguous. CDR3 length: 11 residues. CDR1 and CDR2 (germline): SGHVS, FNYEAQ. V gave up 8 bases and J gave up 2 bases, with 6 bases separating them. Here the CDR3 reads CASWWQETQYF. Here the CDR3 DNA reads TGTGCCAGCTGGTGGCAAGAGACCCAGTACTTC.

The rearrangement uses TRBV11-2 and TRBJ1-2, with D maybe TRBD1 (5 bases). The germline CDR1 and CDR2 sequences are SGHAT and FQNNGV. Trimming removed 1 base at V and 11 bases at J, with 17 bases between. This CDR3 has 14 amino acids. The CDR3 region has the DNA TGTGCCAGCAGCTTAGGGGGGATTAATATGGCGTACACCTTC. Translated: CASSLGGINMAYTF. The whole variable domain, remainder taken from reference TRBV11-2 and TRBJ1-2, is EAGVAQSPRYKIIEKRQSVAFWCNPISGHATLYWYQQILGQGPKLLIQFQNNGVVDDSQLPKDRFSAERLKGVDSTLKIQPAKLEDSAVYLCASSLGGINMAYTFGSGTRLTVV.

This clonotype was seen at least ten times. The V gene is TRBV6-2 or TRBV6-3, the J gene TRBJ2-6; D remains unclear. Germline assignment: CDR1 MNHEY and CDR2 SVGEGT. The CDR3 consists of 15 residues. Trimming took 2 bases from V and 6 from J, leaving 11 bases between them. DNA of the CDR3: TGTGCCAGCAGTTACGGGTTCTCCAAGGCCAACGTCCTGACTTTC. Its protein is CASSYGFSKANVLTF.

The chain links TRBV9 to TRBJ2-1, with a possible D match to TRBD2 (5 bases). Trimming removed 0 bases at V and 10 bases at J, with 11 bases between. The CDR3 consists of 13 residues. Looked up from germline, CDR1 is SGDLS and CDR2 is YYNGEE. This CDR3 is CASSVDLAREQFF. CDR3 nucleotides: TGTGCCAGCAGCGTAGATCTAGCAAGGGAGCAGTTCTTC.

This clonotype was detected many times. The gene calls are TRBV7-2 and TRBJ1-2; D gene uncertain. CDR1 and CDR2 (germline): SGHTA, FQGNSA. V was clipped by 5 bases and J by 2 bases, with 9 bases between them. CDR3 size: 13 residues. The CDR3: CASSAGSNYGYTF. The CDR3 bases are TGTGCCAGCAGCGCCGGTTCAAACTATGGCTACACCTTC. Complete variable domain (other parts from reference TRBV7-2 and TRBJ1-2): GAGVSQSPSNKVTEKGKDVELRCDPISGHTALYWYRQSLGQGLEFLIYFQGNSAPDKSGLPSDRFSAERTGGSVSTLTIQRTQQEDSAVYLCASSAGSNYGYTFGSGTRLTVV.

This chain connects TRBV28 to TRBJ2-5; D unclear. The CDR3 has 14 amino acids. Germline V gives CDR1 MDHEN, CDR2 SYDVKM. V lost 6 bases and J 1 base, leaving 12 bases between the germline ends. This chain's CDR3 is CASSLPGPQETQYF. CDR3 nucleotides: TGTGCCAGCAGCCTCCCCGGGCCCCAAGAGACCCAGTACTTC.

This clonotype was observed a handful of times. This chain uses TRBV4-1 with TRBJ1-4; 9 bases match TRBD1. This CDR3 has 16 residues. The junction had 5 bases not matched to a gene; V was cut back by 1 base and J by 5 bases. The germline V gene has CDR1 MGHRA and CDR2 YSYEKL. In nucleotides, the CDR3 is TGCGCCAGCAGCCAAGGATCGGGGACAGGGAATGAAAAACTGTTTTTT. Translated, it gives CASSQGSGTGNEKLFF.

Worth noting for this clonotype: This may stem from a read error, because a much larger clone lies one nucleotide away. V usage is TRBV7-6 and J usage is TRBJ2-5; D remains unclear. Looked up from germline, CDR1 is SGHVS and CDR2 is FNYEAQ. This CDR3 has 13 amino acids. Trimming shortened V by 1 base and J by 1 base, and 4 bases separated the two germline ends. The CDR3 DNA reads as TGTGCCAGCAGCTTAGTCCCCCAAGAGACCCAGTACTTC. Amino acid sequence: CASSLVPQETQYF.

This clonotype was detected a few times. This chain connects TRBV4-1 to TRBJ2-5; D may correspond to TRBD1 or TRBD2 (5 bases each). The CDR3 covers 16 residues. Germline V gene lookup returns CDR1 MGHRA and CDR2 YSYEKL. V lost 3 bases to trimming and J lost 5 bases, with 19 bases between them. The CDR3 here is CASSQNDDLWGETQYF. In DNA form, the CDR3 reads TGCGCCAGCAGCCAGAACGACGATCTTTGGGGGGAGACCCAGTACTTC.